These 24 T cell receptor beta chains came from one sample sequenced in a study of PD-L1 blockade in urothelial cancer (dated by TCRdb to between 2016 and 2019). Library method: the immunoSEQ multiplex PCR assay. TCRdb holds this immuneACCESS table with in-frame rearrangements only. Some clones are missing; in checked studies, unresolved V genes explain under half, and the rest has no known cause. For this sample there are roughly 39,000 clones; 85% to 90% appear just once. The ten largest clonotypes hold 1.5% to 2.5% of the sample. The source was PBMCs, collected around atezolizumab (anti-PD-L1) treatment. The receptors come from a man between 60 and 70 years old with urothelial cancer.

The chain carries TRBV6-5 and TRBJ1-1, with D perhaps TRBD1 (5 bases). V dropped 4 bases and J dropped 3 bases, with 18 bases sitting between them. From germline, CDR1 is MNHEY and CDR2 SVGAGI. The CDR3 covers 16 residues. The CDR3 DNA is TGTGCCAGCAGTTTTCTGGCAGGGTCAGGTGACACTGAAGCTTTCTTT. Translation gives CASSFLAGSGDTEAFF.

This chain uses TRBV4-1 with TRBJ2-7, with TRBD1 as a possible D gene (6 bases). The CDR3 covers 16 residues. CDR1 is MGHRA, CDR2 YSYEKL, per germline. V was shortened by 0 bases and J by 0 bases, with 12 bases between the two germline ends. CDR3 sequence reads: CASSQDGTSSSYEQYF. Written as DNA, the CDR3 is TGCGCCAGCAGCCAAGATGGGACATCAAGCTCCTACGAGCAGTACTTC.

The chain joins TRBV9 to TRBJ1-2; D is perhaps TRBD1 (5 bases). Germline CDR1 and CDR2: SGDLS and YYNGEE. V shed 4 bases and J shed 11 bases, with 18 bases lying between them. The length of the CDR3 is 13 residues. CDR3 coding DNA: TGTGCCAGCAGCCCAGAGGTGGGGGGAAGGTACACCTTC. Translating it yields CASSPEVGGRYTF.

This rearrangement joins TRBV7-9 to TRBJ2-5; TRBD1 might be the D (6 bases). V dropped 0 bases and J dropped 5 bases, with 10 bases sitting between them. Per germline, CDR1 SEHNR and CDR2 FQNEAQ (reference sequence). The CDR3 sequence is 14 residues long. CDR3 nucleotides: TGTGCCAGCAGCTTAGCAACAGGGTCGGAGACCCAGTACTTC. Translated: CASSLATGSETQYF. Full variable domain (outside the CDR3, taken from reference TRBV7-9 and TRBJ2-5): DTGVSQNPRHKITKRGQNVTFRCDPISEHNRLYWYRQTLGQGPEFLTYFQNEAQLEKSRLLSDRFSAERPKGSFSTLEIQRTEQGDSAMYLCASSLATGSETQYFGPGTRLLVL.

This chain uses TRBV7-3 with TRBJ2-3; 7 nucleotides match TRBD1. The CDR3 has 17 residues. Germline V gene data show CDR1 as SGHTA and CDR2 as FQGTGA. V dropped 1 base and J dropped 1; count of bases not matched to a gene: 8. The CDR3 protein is CASSLNPRGLGTDTQYF. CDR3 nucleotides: TGTGCCAGCAGCTTAAACCCTAGGGGGCTGGGCACAGATACGCAGTATTTT.

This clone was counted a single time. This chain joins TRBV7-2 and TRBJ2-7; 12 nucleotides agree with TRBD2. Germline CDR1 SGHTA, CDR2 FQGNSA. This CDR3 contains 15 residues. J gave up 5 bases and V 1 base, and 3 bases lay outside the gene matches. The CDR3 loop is CASSLVLAGGHEQYF. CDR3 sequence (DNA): TGTGCCAGCAGCTTAGTACTAGCGGGAGGCCACGAGCAGTACTTC.

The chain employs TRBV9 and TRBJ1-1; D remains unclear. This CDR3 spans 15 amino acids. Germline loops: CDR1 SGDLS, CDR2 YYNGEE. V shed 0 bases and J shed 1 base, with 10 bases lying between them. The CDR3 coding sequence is TGTGCCAGCAGCGTAGATCTCACACAGAACACTGAAGCTTTCTTT. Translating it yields CASSVDLTQNTEAFF.

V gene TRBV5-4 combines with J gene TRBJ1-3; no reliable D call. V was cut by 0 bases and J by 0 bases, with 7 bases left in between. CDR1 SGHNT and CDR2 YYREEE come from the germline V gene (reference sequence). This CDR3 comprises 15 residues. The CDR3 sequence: CASSLESRSGNTIYF. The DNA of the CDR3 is TGTGCCAGCAGCTTGGAGTCGCGCTCTGGAAACACCATATATTTT.

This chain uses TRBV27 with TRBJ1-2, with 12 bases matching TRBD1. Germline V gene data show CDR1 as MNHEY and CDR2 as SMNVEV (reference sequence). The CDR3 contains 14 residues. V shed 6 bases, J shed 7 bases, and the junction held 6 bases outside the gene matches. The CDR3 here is CASSSGQGAVGYTF. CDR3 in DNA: TGTGCCAGCAGCTCGGGACAGGGGGCAGTTGGCTACACCTTC.

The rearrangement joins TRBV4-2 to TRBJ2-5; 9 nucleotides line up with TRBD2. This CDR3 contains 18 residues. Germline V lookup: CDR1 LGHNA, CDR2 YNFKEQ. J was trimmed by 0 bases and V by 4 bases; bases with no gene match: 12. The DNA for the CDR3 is TGTGCCAGCAGCCCCCTCATGGTAGCGGGGGCCTACCAAGAGACCCAGTACTTC. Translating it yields CASSPLMVAGAYQETQYF.

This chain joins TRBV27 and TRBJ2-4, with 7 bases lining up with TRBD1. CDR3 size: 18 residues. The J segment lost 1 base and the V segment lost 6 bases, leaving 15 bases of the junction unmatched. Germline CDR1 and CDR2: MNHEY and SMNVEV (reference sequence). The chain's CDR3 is CASRARNLGTAAKNIQYF. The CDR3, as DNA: TGTGCCAGCAGAGCCCGAAACTTAGGGACAGCCGCCAAAAACATTCAGTACTTC.

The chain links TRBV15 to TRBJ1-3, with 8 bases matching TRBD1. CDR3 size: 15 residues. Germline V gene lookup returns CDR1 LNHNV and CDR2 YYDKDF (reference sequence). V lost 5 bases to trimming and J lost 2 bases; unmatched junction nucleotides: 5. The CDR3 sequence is CATSGMTGAGNTIYF. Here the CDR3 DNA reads TGTGCCACCAGCGGTATGACAGGGGCTGGAAACACCATATATTTT.

In DNA form, the CDR3 reads TGTGCCAGCAGCGTAGCTTTGGGGGGGGCGGGGAACTATGGCTACACCTTC. Translating gives CASSVALGGAGNYGYTF. This chain joins TRBV9 and TRBJ1-2; D perhaps matches TRBD1 (6 bases). CDR1 is SGDLS, CDR2 YYNGEE, per germline. CDR3 size: 17 residues. Trimming removed 0 bases from V and 2 bases from J, with 17 bases in between.

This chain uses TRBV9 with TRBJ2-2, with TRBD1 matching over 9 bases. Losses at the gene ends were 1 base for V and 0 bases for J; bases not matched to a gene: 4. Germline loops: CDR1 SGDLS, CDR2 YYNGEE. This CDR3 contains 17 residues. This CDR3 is CASSVYDRGANTGELFF. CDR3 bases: TGTGCCAGCAGCGTATATGACAGGGGGGCGAACACCGGGGAGCTGTTTTTT. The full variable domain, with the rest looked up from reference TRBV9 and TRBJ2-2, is DSGVTQTPKHLITATGQRVTLRCSPRSGDLSVYWYQQSLDQGLQFLIQYYNGEERAKGNILERFSAQQFPDLHSELNLSSLELGDSALYFCASSVYDRGANTGELFFGEGSRLTVL.

The CDR3 DNA follows: TGTGCCAGCAGCGGACAGGGGGCCGGGCAGCCCCAGCATTTT. Protein sequence: CASSGQGAGQPQHF. The J gene is TRBJ1-5, the V gene TRBV7-2; 11 nucleotides agree with TRBD1. The CDR3 totals 14 residues. J lost 7 bases, V lost 5 bases, and 4 bases had no gene match. CDR1 is SGHTA, CDR2 FQGNSA, per germline. The complete variable domain, with remaining parts taken from reference TRBV7-2 and TRBJ1-5, reads GAGVSQSPSNKVTEKGKDVELRCDPISGHTALYWYRQSLGQGLEFLIYFQGNSAPDKSGLPSDRFSAERTGGSVSTLTIQRTQQEDSAVYLCASSGQGAGQPQHFGDGTRLSIL.

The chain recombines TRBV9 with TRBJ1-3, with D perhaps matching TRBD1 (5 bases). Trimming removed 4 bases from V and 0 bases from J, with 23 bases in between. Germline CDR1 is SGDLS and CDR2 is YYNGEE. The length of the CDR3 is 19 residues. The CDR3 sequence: CASSPRAGMGIASGNTIYF. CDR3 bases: TGTGCCAGCAGCCCCAGGGCAGGGATGGGGATTGCCTCTGGAAACACCATATATTTT. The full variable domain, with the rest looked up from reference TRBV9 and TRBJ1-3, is DSGVTQTPKHLITATGQRVTLRCSPRSGDLSVYWYQQSLDQGLQFLIQYYNGEERAKGNILERFSAQQFPDLHSELNLSSLELGDSALYFCASSPRAGMGIASGNTIYFGEGSWLTVV.

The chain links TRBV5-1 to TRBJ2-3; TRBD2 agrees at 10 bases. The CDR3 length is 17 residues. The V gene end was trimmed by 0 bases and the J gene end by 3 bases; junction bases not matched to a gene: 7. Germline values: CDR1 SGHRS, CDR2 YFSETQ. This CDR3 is CASSLARLAGFTDTQYF. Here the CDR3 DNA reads TGCGCCAGCAGCTTGGCGAGACTAGCGGGTTTTACAGATACGCAGTATTTT.

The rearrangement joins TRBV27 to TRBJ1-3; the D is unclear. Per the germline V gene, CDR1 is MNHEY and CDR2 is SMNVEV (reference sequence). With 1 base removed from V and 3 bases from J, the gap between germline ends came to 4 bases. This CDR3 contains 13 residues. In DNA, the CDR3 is TGTGCCAGCAGTTTATTATATGGAAACACCATATATTTT. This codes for CASSLLYGNTIYF.

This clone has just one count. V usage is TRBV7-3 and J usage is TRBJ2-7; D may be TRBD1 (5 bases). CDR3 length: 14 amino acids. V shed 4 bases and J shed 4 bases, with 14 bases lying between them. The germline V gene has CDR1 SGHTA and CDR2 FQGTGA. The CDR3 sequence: CASSSGHIAYEQYF. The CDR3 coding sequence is TGTGCCAGCAGCTCCGGACATATCGCGTACGAGCAGTACTTC. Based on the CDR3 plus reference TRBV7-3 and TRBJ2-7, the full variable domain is GAGVSQTPSNKVTEKGKYVELRCDPISGHTALYWYRQSLGQGPEFLIYFQGTGAADDSGLPNDRFFAVRPEGSVSTLKIQRTERGDSAVYLCASSSGHIAYEQYFGPGTRLTVT.

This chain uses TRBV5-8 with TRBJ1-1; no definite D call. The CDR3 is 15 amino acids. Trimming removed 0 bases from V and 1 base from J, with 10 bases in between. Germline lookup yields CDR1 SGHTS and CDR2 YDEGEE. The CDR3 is CASSLGALRNTEAFF. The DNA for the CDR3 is TGTGCCAGCAGCTTGGGGGCCCTGCGGAACACTGAAGCTTTCTTT.

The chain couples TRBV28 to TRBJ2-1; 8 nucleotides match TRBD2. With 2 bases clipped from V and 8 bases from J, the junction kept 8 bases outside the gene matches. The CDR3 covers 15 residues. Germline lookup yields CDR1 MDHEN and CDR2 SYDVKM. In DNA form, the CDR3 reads TGTGCCAGCAGTTTAGTCGGGGGGGCTAACGATGAGCAGTTCTTC. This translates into CASSLVGGANDEQFF.

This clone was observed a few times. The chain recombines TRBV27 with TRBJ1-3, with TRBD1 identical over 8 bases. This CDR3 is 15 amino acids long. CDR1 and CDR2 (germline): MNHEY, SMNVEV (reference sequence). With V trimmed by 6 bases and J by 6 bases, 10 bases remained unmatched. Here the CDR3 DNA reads TGTGCCAGCAGCTCCCAGGGGGCGCGCGTAAACACCATATATTTT. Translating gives CASSSQGARVNTIYF.

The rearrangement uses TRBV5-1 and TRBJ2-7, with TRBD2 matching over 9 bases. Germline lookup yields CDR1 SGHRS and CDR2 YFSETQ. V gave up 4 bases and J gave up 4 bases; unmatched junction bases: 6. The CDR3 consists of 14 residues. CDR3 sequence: CASSTSGGRYEQYF. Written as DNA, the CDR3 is TGCGCCAGCAGCACCAGCGGGGGGAGGTACGAGCAGTACTTC.

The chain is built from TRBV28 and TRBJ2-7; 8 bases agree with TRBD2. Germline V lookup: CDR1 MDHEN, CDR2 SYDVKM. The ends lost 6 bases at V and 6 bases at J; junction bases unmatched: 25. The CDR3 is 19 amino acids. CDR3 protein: CASRPTPRRGGGLFREQYF. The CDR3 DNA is TGTGCCAGCAGACCAACGCCACGCCGGGGGGGCGGGTTATTTCGCGAGCAGTACTTC. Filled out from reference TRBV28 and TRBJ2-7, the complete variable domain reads DVKVTQSSRYLVKRTGEKVFLECVQDMDHENMFWYRQDPGLGLRLIYFSYDVKMKEKGDIPEGYSVSREKKERFSLILESASTNQTSMYLCASRPTPRRGGGLFREQYFGPGTRLTVT.